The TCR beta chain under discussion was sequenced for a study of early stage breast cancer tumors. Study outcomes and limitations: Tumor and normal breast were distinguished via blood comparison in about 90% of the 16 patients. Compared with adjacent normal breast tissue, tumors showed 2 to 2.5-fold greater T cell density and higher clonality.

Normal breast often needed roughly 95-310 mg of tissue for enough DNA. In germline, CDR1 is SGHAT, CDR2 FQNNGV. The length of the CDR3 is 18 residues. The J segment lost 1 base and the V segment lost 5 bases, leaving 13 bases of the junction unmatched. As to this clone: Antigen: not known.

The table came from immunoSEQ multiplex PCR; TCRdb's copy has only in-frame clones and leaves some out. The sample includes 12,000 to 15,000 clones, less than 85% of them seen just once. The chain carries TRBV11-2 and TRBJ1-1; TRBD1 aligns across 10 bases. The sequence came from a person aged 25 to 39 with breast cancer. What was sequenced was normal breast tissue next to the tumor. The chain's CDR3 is CASSNQDRGDESNTEAFF. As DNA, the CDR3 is TGTGCCAGCAGCAACCAGGACAGGGGGGATGAATCGAACACTGAAGCTTTCTTT.